This T cell receptor (beta chain) was recorded in a study of cytomegalovirus exposure and HLA in healthy donors. Study-wide points: Later work found most CMV-associated TCR beta chains apparently HLA-restricted.

Vbeta (60) and Jbeta (13) primers were used in the PCR. Produced via immunoSEQ multiplex PCR; TCRdb's table is partial and in-frame only. In the table there are fewer than 200,000 clones, approximately 78% of which are singletons. CDR3 length: 18 amino acids. About this clone itself: The target antigen is unknown.

The TCR comes from a girl aged 2 to 10 in good health and CMV-seropositive. Sample: PBMCs. This sequence joins TRBV21-1 and TRBJ2-7; the tabulated D call, TRBD2, remains unverified against the DNA. TRBV21-1 is reported as a pseudogene. Written as DNA, the CDR3 is TGTGCCAGCAGCAACCCGGGACGGATGACTAGTAATGTTTACGAGCAGTACTTC. This translates into CASSNPGRMTSNVYEQYF.